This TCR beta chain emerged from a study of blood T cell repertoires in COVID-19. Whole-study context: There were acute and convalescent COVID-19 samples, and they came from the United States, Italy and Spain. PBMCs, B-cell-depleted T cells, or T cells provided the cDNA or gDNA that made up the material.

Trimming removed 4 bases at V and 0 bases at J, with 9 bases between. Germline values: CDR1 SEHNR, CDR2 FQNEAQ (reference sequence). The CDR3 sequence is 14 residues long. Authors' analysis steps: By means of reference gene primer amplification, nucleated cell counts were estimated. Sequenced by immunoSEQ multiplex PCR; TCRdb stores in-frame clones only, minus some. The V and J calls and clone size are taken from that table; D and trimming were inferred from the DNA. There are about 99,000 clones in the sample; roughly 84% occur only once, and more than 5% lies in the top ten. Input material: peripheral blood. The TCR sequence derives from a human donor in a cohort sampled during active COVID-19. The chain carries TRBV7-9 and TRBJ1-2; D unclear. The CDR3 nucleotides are TGTGCCAGCAGCTACCAGGCAACTAACTATGGCTACACCTTC. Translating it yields CASSYQATNYGYTF.